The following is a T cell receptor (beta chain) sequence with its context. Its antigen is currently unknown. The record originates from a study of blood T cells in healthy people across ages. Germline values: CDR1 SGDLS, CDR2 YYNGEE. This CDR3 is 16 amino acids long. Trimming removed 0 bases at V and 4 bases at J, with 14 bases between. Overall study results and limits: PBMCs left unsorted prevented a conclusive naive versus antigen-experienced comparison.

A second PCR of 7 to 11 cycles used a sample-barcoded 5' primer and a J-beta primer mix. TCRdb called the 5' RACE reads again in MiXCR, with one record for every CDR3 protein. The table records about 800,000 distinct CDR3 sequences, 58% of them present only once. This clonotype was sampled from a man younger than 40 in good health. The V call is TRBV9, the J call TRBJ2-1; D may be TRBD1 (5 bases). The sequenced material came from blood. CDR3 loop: CASSVAGQRSYNEQFF. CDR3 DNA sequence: TGTGCCAGCAGCGTAGCAGGGCAGAGAAGTTACAATGAGCAGTTCTTC.